This TCR beta chain originates from a study of OX40 agonist ivuxolimab in advanced cancers. Overall study: One hepatocellular carcinoma and a couple of cutaneous melanoma patients partially responded.

This CDR3 is built from 13 residues. V lost 3 bases, J lost 3 bases, and 8 bases lay in between. The germline V gene encodes CDR1 SNHLY and CDR2 FYNNEI. Data came from immunoSEQ multiplex PCR; TCRdb stores just in-frame clones and leaves some out. The table includes tens of thousands of clones, about 88% detected once. The rearrangement links TRBV2 to TRBJ2-5; D call uncertain. Sequencing was performed on CD4+ or CD8+ T cells sorted from blood, taken in a trial of the OX40 agonist ivuxolimab. This sequence originates from an adult with an advanced solid tumor such as melanoma, head and neck, liver or kidney cancer. In DNA form, the CDR3 reads TGTGCCAGCAGTGAGTTCGTTAAAGAGACCCAGTACTTC. It translates to CASSEFVKETQYF.